Presented here are 10 T cell receptor beta chains from one specimen sequenced in a study of early T cells in non-severe SARS-CoV-2 infection. A single record per CDR3 protein comes from TCRdb applying MiXCR to the 5' RACE reads. The sample includes fewer than 55,000 distinct CDR3 sequences, roughly 11% seen only once; the top ten take roughly 13%. Sequenced sample: whole blood. These receptors were collected from an adult who was a healthcare worker with PCR-confirmed SARS-CoV-2 infection or an uninfected control (not recorded which).

This clonotype occurred many times. The chain couples TRBV20-1 to TRBJ2-3; TRBD1 matches 9 bases. Trimming removed 6 bases from V and 6 bases from J; junction bases left unmatched: 4. The CDR3 sequence is 12 residues long. CDR1 is DFQATT and CDR2 is SNEGSKA in the germline V gene (reference sequence). The CDR3 region is CSANRGLDTQYF. The CDR3 region has the DNA TGCAGTGCAAACAGGGGGCTGGATACGCAGTATTTT.

This chain joins TRBV11-2 and TRBJ2-7, with 7 nucleotides matching TRBD2. Trimming cost V 8 bases and J 6 bases; bases outside gene matches: 13. Germline CDR1 SGHAT, CDR2 FQNNGV. The CDR3 is 14 residues long. Written as DNA, the CDR3 is TGTGCCAGCCAAGTGGGCTCCACGGGGGGCGAGCAGTACTTC. This sequence encodes CASQVGSTGGEQYF.

This clonotype was detected many times. The chain combines TRBV29-1 with TRBJ1-1; D not certain. Germline V lookup: CDR1 SQVTM, CDR2 ANQGSEA. The CDR3 totals 12 residues. The V gene lost 1 base and the J gene lost 1 base, with 4 bases spanning the gap. The CDR3 loop is CSVEGANTEAFF. DNA for the CDR3: TGCAGCGTTGAAGGGGCGAACACTGAAGCTTTCTTT.

This clonotype was detected ten times or more. CDR3 sequence (DNA): TGTGCCAGCAGCTTGATTTGGCAGAACAATGAGCAGTTCTTC. Translation: CASSLIWQNNEQFF. The chain couples TRBV5-8 to TRBJ2-1, with unresolved D. The V end was cut by 1 base, the J end by 5 bases, with 10 bases between. Germline-derived CDR1 and CDR2 are SGHTS and YDEGEE. This CDR3 contains 14 residues.

In its sample, this clonotype is medium-sized. This chain's CDR3 is CASSRDRGDGYTF. The CDR3 DNA sequence: TGTGCCAGCAGCCGGGACAGGGGAGATGGCTACACCTTC. The chain uses TRBV3-1 and TRBJ1-2; 10 bases align to TRBD1. CDR1 and CDR2 from the germline V gene are LGHDT and YNNKEL (reference sequence). The CDR3 covers 13 residues. V lost 4 bases and J lost 6; bases outside the gene matches: 2.

The chain recombines TRBV11-2 with TRBJ1-1; 11 bases are a match to TRBD1. V lost 2 bases, J lost 4 bases, and 3 bases stayed unmatched. This CDR3 contains 15 residues. Per germline, CDR1 SGHAT and CDR2 FQNNGV. The DNA of the CDR3 is TGTGCCAGCAGCTTAACGGGGACAGGGGGCACTGAAGCTTTCTTT. Translating it yields CASSLTGTGGTEAFF.

The chain's CDR3 is CATQNTGQVGEQYF. The CDR3 coding sequence is TGTGCCACCCAAAACACGGGACAGGTCGGCGAGCAGTACTTC. V is TRBV10-3 and J is TRBJ2-7; 8 bases fit TRBD1. CDR3 length: 14 amino acids. J lost 6 bases, V lost 10 bases, and 14 bases had no gene match. Germline V gives CDR1 ENHRY, CDR2 SYGVKD.

Only a few counts were recorded for this clonotype. V is TRBV7-9 and J is TRBJ2-7; D perhaps matches TRBD1 (5 bases). The CDR3 sequence is 14 residues long. V shed 3 bases and J shed 5 bases, with 14 bases lying between them. Per the germline V gene, CDR1 is SEHNR and CDR2 is FQNEAQ (reference sequence). The DNA for the CDR3 is TGTGCCAGCAGCTTCGGGCAGGGCCGGAACGAGCAGTACTTC. Amino acid sequence: CASSFGQGRNEQYF.

The table lists this clonotype with many counts. The germline gene is not matched at one end of the junction; a read error may be the cause. The rearrangement links TRBV6-2 or TRBV6-3 to TRBJ2-7; D not resolved. The CDR3 length is 12 residues. Per the germline V gene, CDR1 is MNHEY and CDR2 is SVGEGT. DNA of the CDR3: TGTGCCAGCAGTTACTCGACTGGGAAGGGTCACTTC. Translation: CASSYSTGKGHF.

This clonotype was detected ten times or more. The V gene is TRBV7-2, the J gene TRBJ2-4; 7 bases are shared with TRBD1. There are 18 residues in the CDR3. V shed 2 bases, J shed 2 bases, and the junction held 12 bases outside the gene matches. The V gene's germline CDR1 is SGHTA and CDR2 FQGNSA. The DNA for the CDR3 is TGTGCCAGCAGCTTAAGGACAGGATCGATTGGGACCAAAAACATTCAGTACTTC. Amino acid sequence: CASSLRTGSIGTKNIQYF.